This T cell receptor (beta chain) was captured by sequencing in a study of T cells in Graves' hyperthyroidism and ophthalmopathy. For the study at large: Once the initial diagnosis was made, peripheral blood was obtained before any treatment. Whole-study findings and limits: Also found in blood were most expanded thyroid clonotypes above 0.001.

Using RNA transcripts as the source, TCR beta CDR3 regions were amplified. HTBI primers were the set used in a first-round RT-PCR of the TCR CDR3. TCRdb re-analysed the multiplex PCR reads in MiXCR, keeping a single row per CDR3 protein. The sample contains about 740,000 distinct CDR3 sequences, 14% of which appear only once. The sample holds a few counts of this clonotype. The antigen is not known. At one end, the junction sequence differs from germline, possibly due to a read error. This CDR3 has 15 amino acids. Per germline, CDR1 SGHDN and CDR2 FVKESK. Patients were aged 18 to 65, had disease duration under 2 months, and had newly diagnosed hyperthyroidism. Clinical symptoms, serum thyroxine, TRAb, thyroid ultrasound and orbital computed tomography established diagnosis.

V usage is TRBV14 and J usage is TRBJ2-7, with TRBD2 matching 12 bases. The sequenced material came from blood. This receptor was identified in a woman younger than 30 with Graves' hyperthyroidism. CDR3: CASSHAWTSGNEQCF. CDR3 in DNA: TGTGCCAGCAGCCACGCCTGGACTAGCGGGAACGAGCAGTGCTTC.